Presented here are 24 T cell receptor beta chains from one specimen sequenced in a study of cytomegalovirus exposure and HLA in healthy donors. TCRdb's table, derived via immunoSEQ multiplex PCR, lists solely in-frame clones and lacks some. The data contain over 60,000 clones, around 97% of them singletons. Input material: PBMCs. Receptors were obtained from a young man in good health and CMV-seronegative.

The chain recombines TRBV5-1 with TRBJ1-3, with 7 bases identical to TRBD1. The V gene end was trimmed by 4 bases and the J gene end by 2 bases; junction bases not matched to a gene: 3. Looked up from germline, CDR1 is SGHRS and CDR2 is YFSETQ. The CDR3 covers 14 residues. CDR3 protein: CASSLGQAGNTIYF. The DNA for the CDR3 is TGCGCCAGCAGCCTAGGACAGGCTGGAAACACCATATATTTT.

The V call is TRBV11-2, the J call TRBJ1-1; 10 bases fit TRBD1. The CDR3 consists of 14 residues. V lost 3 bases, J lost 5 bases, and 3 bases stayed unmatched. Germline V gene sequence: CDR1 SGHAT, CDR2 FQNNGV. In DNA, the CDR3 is TGTGCCAGCAGCTTTGGACAGGGGGGTACTGAAGCTTTCTTT. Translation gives CASSFGQGGTEAFF.

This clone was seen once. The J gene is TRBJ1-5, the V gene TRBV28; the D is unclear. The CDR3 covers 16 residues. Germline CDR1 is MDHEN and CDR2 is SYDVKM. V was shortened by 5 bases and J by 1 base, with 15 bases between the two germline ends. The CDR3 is CASSPYLSSSNQPQHF. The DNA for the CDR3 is TGTGCCAGCAGTCCCTACCTGAGTTCGAGCAATCAGCCCCAGCATTTT.

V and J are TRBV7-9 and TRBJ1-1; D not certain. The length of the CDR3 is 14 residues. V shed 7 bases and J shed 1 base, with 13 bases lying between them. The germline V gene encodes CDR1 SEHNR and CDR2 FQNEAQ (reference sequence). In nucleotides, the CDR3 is TGTGCCAGCAACTCCCCCAACGAGAACACTGAAGCTTTCTTT. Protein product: CASNSPNENTEAFF.

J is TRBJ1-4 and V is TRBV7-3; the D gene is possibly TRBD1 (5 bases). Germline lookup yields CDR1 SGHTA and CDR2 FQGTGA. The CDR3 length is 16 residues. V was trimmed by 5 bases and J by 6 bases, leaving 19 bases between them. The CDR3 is CASSHSEGGADEKLFF. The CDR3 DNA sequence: TGTGCCAGCAGCCACAGTGAGGGAGGGGCGGATGAAAAACTGTTTTTT.

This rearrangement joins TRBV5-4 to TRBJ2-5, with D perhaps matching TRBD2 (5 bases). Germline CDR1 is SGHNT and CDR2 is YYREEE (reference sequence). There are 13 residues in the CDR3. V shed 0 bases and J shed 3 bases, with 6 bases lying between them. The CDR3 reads CASSLGREETQYF. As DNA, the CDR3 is TGTGCCAGCAGCTTGGGGCGGGAAGAGACCCAGTACTTC.

CDR3 DNA: TGTGCCAGCAGTTTACCGGGTAGAAATCAGCCCCAGCATTTT. Translating it yields CASSLPGRNQPQHF. This chain joins TRBV27 and TRBJ1-5; no reliable D call. Trimming pared 2 bases from V and 4 bases from J, leaving 9 bases between. There are 14 residues in the CDR3. Germline lookup yields CDR1 MNHEY and CDR2 SMNVEV (reference sequence).

This chain's CDR3 is CASSAGGGGYTF. Here the CDR3 DNA reads TGTGCCAGCAGTGCGGGGGGAGGTGGCTACACCTTC. The chain combines TRBV28 with TRBJ1-2, with a weak D call TRBD1 (5 bases). Deletions cut 5 bases from V and 7 bases from J, with 11 bases between. Germline CDR1 MDHEN, CDR2 SYDVKM. This CDR3 spans 12 amino acids.

The CDR3 region is CASSYGAGKAEKLFF. The CDR3 nucleotides read TGTGCCAGCAGTTACGGGGCAGGGAAGGCTGAAAAACTGTTTTTT. V is TRBV6-6 and J is TRBJ1-4; possibly TRBD1 for D (5 bases). The V end was cut by 2 bases, the J end by 7 bases, with 14 bases between. The CDR3 has 15 amino acids. Germline V gives CDR1 MNHNY, CDR2 SVGAGI (reference sequence).

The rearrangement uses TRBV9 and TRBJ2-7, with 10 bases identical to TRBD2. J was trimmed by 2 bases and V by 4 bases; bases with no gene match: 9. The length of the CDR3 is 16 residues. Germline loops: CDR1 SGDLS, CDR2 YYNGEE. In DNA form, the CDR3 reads TGTGCCAGCAGCCCGTCTAGCGGGAGCCCCACCTACGAGCAGTACTTC. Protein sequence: CASSPSSGSPTYEQYF.

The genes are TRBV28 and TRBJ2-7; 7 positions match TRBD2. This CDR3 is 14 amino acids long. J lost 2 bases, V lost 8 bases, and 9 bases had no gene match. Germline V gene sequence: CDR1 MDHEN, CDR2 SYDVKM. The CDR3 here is CASLPQGGTYEQYF. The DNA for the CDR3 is TGTGCCAGCCTTCCCCAGGGAGGGACCTACGAGCAGTACTTC.

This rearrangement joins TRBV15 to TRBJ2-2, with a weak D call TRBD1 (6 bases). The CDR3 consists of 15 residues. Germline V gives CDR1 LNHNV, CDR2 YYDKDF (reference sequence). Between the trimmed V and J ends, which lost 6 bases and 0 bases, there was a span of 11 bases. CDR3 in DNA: TGTGCCACCAGACAGGGACATTCGAACACCGGGGAGCTGTTTTTT. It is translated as CATRQGHSNTGELFF.

CDR3 bases: TGTGCCAGCAGCCCCACAGGGGGCCCCTACAATGAGCAGTTCTTC. This encodes CASSPTGGPYNEQFF. The genes are TRBV28 and TRBJ2-1; TRBD1 aligns across 9 bases. The V gene end was trimmed by 6 bases and the J gene end by 2 bases; junction bases not matched to a gene: 5. Per germline, CDR1 MDHEN and CDR2 SYDVKM. The CDR3 sequence is 15 residues long.

CDR3 residues: CASSPTTEAFF. The CDR3 DNA reads as TGTGCCAGCAGCCCCACAACTGAAGCTTTCTTT. The genes are TRBV7-9 and TRBJ1-1; D call uncertain. Germline CDR1 reads SEHNR; CDR2 reads FQNEAQ (reference sequence). The CDR3 loop spans 11 amino acids. Trimming left V 5 bases short and J 5 bases short, with 6 bases between.

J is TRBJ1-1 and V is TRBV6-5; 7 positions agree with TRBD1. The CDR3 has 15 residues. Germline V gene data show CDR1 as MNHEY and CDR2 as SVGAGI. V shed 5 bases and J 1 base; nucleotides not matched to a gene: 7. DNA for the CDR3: TGTGCCAGCAGTACCCAGCGACAGGGGAACACTGAAGCTTTCTTT. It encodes CASSTQRQGNTEAFF.

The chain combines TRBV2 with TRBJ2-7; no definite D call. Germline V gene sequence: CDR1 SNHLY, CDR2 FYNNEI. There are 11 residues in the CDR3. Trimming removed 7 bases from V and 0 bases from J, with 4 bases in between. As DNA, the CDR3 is TGTGCCAGCACCTACTCCTACGAGCAGTACTTC. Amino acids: CASTYSYEQYF.

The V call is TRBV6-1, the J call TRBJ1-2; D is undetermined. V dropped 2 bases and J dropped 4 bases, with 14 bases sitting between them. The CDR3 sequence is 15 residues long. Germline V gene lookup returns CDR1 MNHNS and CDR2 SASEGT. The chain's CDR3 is CASSESRARGYGYTF. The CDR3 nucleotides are TGTGCCAGCAGTGAATCGAGGGCCCGGGGCTATGGCTACACCTTC.

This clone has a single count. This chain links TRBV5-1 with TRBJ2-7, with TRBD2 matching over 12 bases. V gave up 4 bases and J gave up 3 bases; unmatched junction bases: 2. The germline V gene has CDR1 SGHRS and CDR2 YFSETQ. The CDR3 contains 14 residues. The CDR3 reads CASSLAGGLYEQYF. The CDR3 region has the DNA TGCGCCAGCAGCCTAGCGGGAGGGCTCTACGAGCAGTACTTC. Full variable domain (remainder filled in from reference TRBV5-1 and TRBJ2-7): KAGVTQTPRYLIKTRGQQVTLSCSPISGHRSVSWYQQTPGQGLQFLFEYFSETQRNKGNFPGRFSGRQFSNSRSEMNVSTLELGDSALYLCASSLAGGLYEQYFGPGTRLTVT.

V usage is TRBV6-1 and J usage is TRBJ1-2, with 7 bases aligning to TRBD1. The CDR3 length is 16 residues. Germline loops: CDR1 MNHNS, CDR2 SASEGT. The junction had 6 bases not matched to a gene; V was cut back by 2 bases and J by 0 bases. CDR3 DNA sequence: TGTGCCAGCAGTGAACCCGGACAGGAATCTAACTATGGCTACACCTTC. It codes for CASSEPGQESNYGYTF.

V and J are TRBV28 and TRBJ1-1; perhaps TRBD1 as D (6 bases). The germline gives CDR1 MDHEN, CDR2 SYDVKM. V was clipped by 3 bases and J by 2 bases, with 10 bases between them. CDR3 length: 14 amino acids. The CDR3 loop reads CASSLGRGNTEAFF. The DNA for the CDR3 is TGTGCCAGCAGTTTGGGCAGGGGTAACACTGAAGCTTTCTTT.

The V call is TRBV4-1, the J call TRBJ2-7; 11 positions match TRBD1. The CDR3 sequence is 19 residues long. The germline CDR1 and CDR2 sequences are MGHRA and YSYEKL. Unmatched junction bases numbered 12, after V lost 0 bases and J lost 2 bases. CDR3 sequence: CASSQDLFIGTGGPYEQYF. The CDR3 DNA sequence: TGCGCCAGCAGCCAAGATCTCTTTATAGGGACAGGGGGTCCCTACGAGCAGTACTTC.

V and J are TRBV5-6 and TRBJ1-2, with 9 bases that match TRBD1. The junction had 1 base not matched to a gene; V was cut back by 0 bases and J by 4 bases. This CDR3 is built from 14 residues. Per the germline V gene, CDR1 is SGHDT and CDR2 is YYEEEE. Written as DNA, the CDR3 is TGTGCCAGCAGCTTGGGACAGGGGGGCTATGGCTACACCTTC. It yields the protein CASSLGQGGYGYTF.

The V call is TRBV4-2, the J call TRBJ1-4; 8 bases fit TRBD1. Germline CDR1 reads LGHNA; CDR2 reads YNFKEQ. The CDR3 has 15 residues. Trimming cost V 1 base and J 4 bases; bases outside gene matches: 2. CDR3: CASSQVGTGNEKLFF. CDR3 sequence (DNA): TGTGCCAGCAGCCAAGTAGGGACAGGTAATGAAAAACTGTTTTTT.

The CDR3 reads CASSSWTNYTEAFF. In DNA form, the CDR3 reads TGTGCCAGCAGTTCCTGGACAAACTACACTGAAGCTTTCTTT. This chain uses TRBV27 with TRBJ1-1, with D possibly TRBD1 on 5 matching bases. The CDR3 is 14 residues long. Trimming removed 4 bases from V and 3 bases from J, with 12 bases in between. In germline, CDR1 is MNHEY, CDR2 SMNVEV (reference sequence).